The 27 T cell receptor beta chains below come from one sample, sequenced in a study of T-cell memory formation after mild COVID-19. MiXCR was run by TCRdb on the 5' RACE reads, yielding one entry per CDR3 protein. The data contain a few hundred thousand distinct CDR3 sequences, 8% to 10% of them singletons. Sequenced sample: PBMCs or a T cell subset sorted from them (not recorded which). The source of these receptors is a man between 18 and 29 years old who had mild COVID-19 (a few samples of this study predate the infection). Cell type and time point are not known.

The table lists this clonotype with a few counts. V and J are TRBV6-6 and TRBJ2-5, with 8 bases identical to TRBD2. V was pared by 5 bases and J by 5 bases, with 13 bases of the junction left unmatched. The CDR3 covers 16 residues. Germline loops: CDR1 MNHNY, CDR2 SVGAGI (reference sequence). CDR3 sequence reads: CASSTTRAGGQETQYF. The CDR3 bases are TGTGCCAGCAGTACCACGAGGGCGGGGGGCCAGGAGACCCAGTACTTC.

This chain joins TRBV20-1 and TRBJ2-3, with TRBD1 identical over 8 bases. Germline loops: CDR1 DFQATT, CDR2 SNEGSKA (reference sequence). With V trimmed by 6 bases and J by 6 bases, 5 bases remained unmatched. The CDR3 loop spans 12 amino acids. The chain's CDR3 is CSATRQGDTQYF. In nucleotides, the CDR3 is TGCAGTGCGACCAGACAGGGGGATACGCAGTATTTT.

This clonotype was counted between two and nine times. V usage is TRBV11-2 and J usage is TRBJ2-1; D uncertain. The V end was cut by 5 bases, the J end by 5 bases, with 10 bases between. The germline CDR1 and CDR2 sequences are SGHAT and FQNNGV. The CDR3 is 13 residues long. This CDR3 is CASSPRLNNEQFF. DNA for the CDR3: TGTGCCAGCAGCCCCCGACTTAACAATGAGCAGTTCTTC.

The chain uses TRBV12-3 or TRBV12-4 and TRBJ2-6, with 8 nucleotides matching TRBD1. The CDR3 contains 17 residues. Losses at the gene ends were 7 bases for V and 0 bases for J; bases not matched to a gene: 8. As DNA, the CDR3 is TGTGCCAGCAAGCAGGGACAGGTTAGCTCTGGGGCCAACGTCCTGACTTTC. Translated, it gives CASKQGQVSSGANVLTF.

This clonotype was seen only a few times. The rearrangement uses TRBV24-1 and TRBJ2-4; D is unresolved. Germline lookup yields CDR1 KGHDR and CDR2 SFDVKD. V lost 2 bases, J lost 6 bases, and 7 bases lay in between. The CDR3 runs to 13 residues. The CDR3 DNA follows: TGTGCCACCAGTGATTCGTACGGAAACATTCAGTACTTC. Its protein is CATSDSYGNIQYF.

This clonotype was counted between two and nine times. The chain joins TRBV29-1 to TRBJ1-5; a weak D match, TRBD1 (5 bases). Germline lookup yields CDR1 SQVTM and CDR2 ANQGSEA. V lost 6 bases, J lost 7 bases, and 16 bases lay in between. The CDR3 has 13 residues. The CDR3 DNA is TGCAGCGTGGGCAGGGCCCCGGGGCAGCCCCAGCATTTT. Translated: CSVGRAPGQPQHF.

This sequence joins TRBV4-3 and TRBJ2-3; D is undetermined. Germline V CDR1 and CDR2: LGHNA, YSLEER. The CDR3 runs 14 residues. The V gene lost 2 bases and the J gene lost 6 bases, with 12 bases spanning the gap. CDR3 DNA: TGCGCCAGCAGCCAACTTGTGGGTAGGGATACGCAGTATTTT. This sequence encodes CASSQLVGRDTQYF.

This clonotype was seen many times. V is TRBV5-1 and J is TRBJ2-5; D remains ambiguous. Germline V gives CDR1 SGHRS, CDR2 YFSETQ. The CDR3 length is 11 residues. The V end lost 4 bases, the J end lost 3 bases, and 4 bases lay between the germline ends. CDR3 nucleotide sequence: TGCGCCAGCAGCATGGAAGAGACCCAGTACTTC. Amino acids: CASSMEETQYF.

This chain links TRBV27 with TRBJ2-7; 10 bases are shared with TRBD1. With 9 bases clipped from V and 3 bases from J, the junction kept 5 bases outside the gene matches. The CDR3 spans 13 residues. The germline gives CDR1 MNHEY, CDR2 SMNVEV (reference sequence). This CDR3 is CASRTGGRYEQYF. The CDR3 DNA reads TGTGCCAGTAGGACAGGGGGTCGCTACGAGCAGTACTTC.

The rearrangement uses TRBV7-7 and TRBJ1-5; D is unclear. The length of the CDR3 is 15 residues. Germline values: CDR1 SSHAT, CDR2 FNYEAQ (reference sequence). V was cut by 3 bases and J by 7 bases, with 16 bases left in between. The CDR3 protein is CASSFARPGQQPQHF. CDR3 DNA: TGTGCCAGCAGCTTCGCTAGACCGGGCCAGCAGCCCCAGCATTTT.

This clonotype showed up many times. The rearrangement joins TRBV6-5 to TRBJ2-5; a weak D match, TRBD1 (6 bases). Trimming shortened V by 6 bases and J by 5 bases, and 19 bases separated the two germline ends. This CDR3 region has 15 residues. Germline V CDR1 and CDR2: MNHEY, SVGAGI. This CDR3 reads CASSSSQGRGETQYF. The CDR3 region has the DNA TGTGCCAGCAGCTCATCCCAGGGGAGAGGGGAGACCCAGTACTTC.

This clonotype was counted ten times or more. The chain links TRBV12-3 or TRBV12-4 to TRBJ2-3; 12 nucleotides line up with TRBD2. This CDR3 is built from 16 residues. J gave up 2 bases and V 6 bases, and 6 bases lay outside the gene matches. The chain's CDR3 is CASRPGLAGSTDTQYF. DNA for the CDR3: TGTGCCAGCAGACCCGGACTAGCGGGGTCCACAGATACGCAGTATTTT.

In this sample, this clonotype turned up a few times. The rearrangement uses TRBV7-8 and TRBJ2-7; either TRBD1 or TRBD2 may fit D (5 bases each). The CDR3 covers 15 residues. CDR1 and CDR2 (germline): SGHVS, FQNEAQ. V was trimmed by 4 bases and J by 0 bases, leaving 13 bases between them. Here the CDR3 DNA reads TGTGCCAGCAGCTCCGGGACCCTGAGCTCCTACGAGCAGTACGTC. Residues: CASSSGTLSSYEQYV.

The V and J genes are TRBV7-2 and TRBJ2-7; D is perhaps TRBD1 (5 bases). The CDR3 has 14 amino acids. CDR1 SGHTA and CDR2 FQGNSA come from the germline V gene. V was clipped by 2 bases and J by 0 bases, with 8 bases between them. CDR3 DNA: TGTGCCAGCAGCTTACAGGGCTTCTCCTACGAGCAGTACGTC. Translated, it gives CASSLQGFSYEQYV.

J is TRBJ2-1 and V is TRBV18, with 9 nucleotides matching TRBD1. J lost 6 bases, V lost 3 bases, and 9 bases had no gene match. The CDR3 is 16 amino acids. In germline, CDR1 is KGHSH, CDR2 LQKENI. The CDR3 protein is CASSPPTGTGPNEQFF. CDR3 coding DNA: TGTGCCAGCTCACCGCCCACCGGGACAGGGCCCAATGAGCAGTTCTTC. Full variable domain (remainder filled in from reference TRBV18 and TRBJ2-1): NAGVMQNPRHLVRRRGQEARLRCSPMKGHSHVYWYRQLPEEGLKFMVYLQKENIIDESGMPKERFSAEFPKEGPSILRIQQVVRGDSAAYFCASSPPTGTGPNEQFFGPGTRLTVL.

For this clonotype: Being one base from a much bigger clone, this may be a read error. V gene TRBV12-3 or TRBV12-4 combines with J gene TRBJ2-2; 7 nucleotides align to TRBD1. V was clipped by 6 bases and J by 4 bases; unmatched bases: 5. CDR3 length: 14 amino acids. CDR3 coding DNA: TGTGCCAGCAGAAGACAGGGTGCCACCGGGGAGCTGTTTTTT. Encoded protein: CASRRQGATGELFF.

V and J are TRBV5-1 and TRBJ2-5, with TRBD2 matching over 16 bases. Germline V gene sequence: CDR1 SGHRS, CDR2 YFSETQ. The CDR3 sequence is 18 residues long. The V gene end was trimmed by 0 bases and the J gene end by 5 bases; junction bases not matched to a gene: 7. For the CDR3, the DNA is TGCGCCAGCAGCTTGGCCGGGACTAGCGGGGGGGCCATGGAGACCCAGTACTTC. Translated: CASSLAGTSGGAMETQYF.

In its sample, this clonotype was seen a few times. The genes are TRBV7-9 and TRBJ1-3, with TRBD1 as a possible D gene (5 bases). The V gene lost 5 bases and the J gene lost 5 bases, with 16 bases spanning the gap. The CDR3 has 15 residues. Germline-derived CDR1 and CDR2 are SEHNR and FQNEAQ (reference sequence). CDR3 bases: TGTGCCAGCAGCCCTGATTGGGGCGCCCGAAACACCATATATTTT. Its translation: CASSPDWGARNTIYF.

This clonotype was seen more than once but under ten times. The CDR3 nucleotides are TGTGCCAGCAGCATTACTAGCGGGGCTCTCCAAGAGACCCAGTACTTC. As protein: CASSITSGALQETQYF. The rearrangement links TRBV6-6 to TRBJ2-5, with 10 bases lining up with TRBD2. The V segment lost 6 bases and the J segment 1 base; nucleotides outside the gene matches: 8. The CDR3 covers 16 residues. Per the germline V gene, CDR1 is MNHNY and CDR2 is SVGAGI (reference sequence).

In this sample, this clonotype turned up a few times. The V gene is TRBV7-2, the J gene TRBJ1-3; no firm D call. The CDR3 sequence is 14 residues long. V lost 6 bases, J lost 0 bases, and 9 bases lay in between. Germline CDR1 is SGHTA and CDR2 is FQGNSA. This CDR3 is CASRRLGSGNTIYF. CDR3 in DNA: TGTGCCAGCAGGCGGTTGGGCTCTGGAAACACCATATATTTT. Together with reference TRBV7-2 and TRBJ1-3, the CDR3 gives the full variable domain: GAGVSQSPSNKVTEKGKDVELRCDPISGHTALYWYRQSLGQGLEFLIYFQGNSAPDKSGLPSDRFSAERTGGSVSTLTIQRTQQEDSAVYLCASRRLGSGNTIYFGEGSWLTVV.

V is TRBV18 and J is TRBJ2-7, with unresolved D. The V and J ends lost 2 bases and 7 bases respectively, with 6 bases between them. CDR3 length: 11 amino acids. Germline V lookup: CDR1 KGHSH, CDR2 LQKENI. This CDR3 is CASSPGREQYV. The DNA for the CDR3 is TGTGCCAGCTCACCAGGTAGAGAGCAGTACGTC.

The V gene is TRBV20-1, the J gene TRBJ2-2, with 10 nucleotides matching TRBD2. V lost 3 bases, J lost 4 bases, and 5 bases stayed unmatched. This CDR3 spans 15 amino acids. Looked up from germline, CDR1 is DFQATT and CDR2 is SNEGSKA (reference sequence). DNA for the CDR3: TGCAGTGCTAGCGGCAGCGGGGGGGCCACCGGGGAGCTGTTTTTT. This encodes CSASGSGGATGELFF.

This clonotype was recorded a few times. The chain has TRBV20-1 and TRBJ1-5; 10 nucleotides line up with TRBD1. Germline lookup yields CDR1 DFQATT and CDR2 SNEGSKA (reference sequence). There are 13 residues in the CDR3. The V and J ends lost 5 bases and 7 bases, in that order; junction bases with no gene match: 5. As DNA, the CDR3 is TGCAGTGCTCAGCCGGGACAGGGGCAGCCCCAGCATTTT. Protein sequence: CSAQPGQGQPQHF.

The V call is TRBV3-1, the J call TRBJ1-2; 12 bases line up with TRBD1. The CDR3 is 15 amino acids. From germline, CDR1 is LGHDT and CDR2 YNNKEL (reference sequence). J was trimmed by 8 bases and V by 3 bases; bases with no gene match: 7. CDR3 in DNA: TGTGCCAGCAGCCACTGGGACAGGGGGCGCGAAGGCTACACCTTC. This gives the protein CASSHWDRGREGYTF. Full variable domain (outside the CDR3, taken from reference TRBV3-1 and TRBJ1-2): DTAVSQTPKYLVTQMGNDKSIKCEQNLGHDTMYWYKQDSKKFLKIMFSYNNKELIINETVPNRFSPKSPDKAHLNLHINSLELGDSAVYFCASSHWDRGREGYTFGSGTRLTVV.

The rearrangement links TRBV2 to TRBJ2-4; D perhaps matches TRBD2 (5 bases). Germline V gene data show CDR1 as SNHLY and CDR2 as FYNNEI. The germline V and J ends were trimmed by 7 bases and 0 bases, with 13 bases remaining between them. This CDR3 comprises 15 residues. This chain's CDR3 is CASKRTGLAKNIQYF. CDR3 nucleotide sequence: TGTGCCAGCAAGCGGACCGGACTAGCCAAAAACATTCAGTACTTC.

The table lists this clonotype with a few counts. V and J are TRBV7-2 and TRBJ2-5; TRBD1 agrees at 7 bases. The CDR3 loop spans 15 amino acids. V dropped 5 bases and J dropped 2; count of bases not matched to a gene: 8. From germline, CDR1 is SGHTA and CDR2 FQGNSA. This chain's CDR3 is CASSLGTVPQETQYF. CDR3 nucleotide sequence: TGTGCCAGCAGCCTCGGGACAGTTCCGCAAGAGACCCAGTACTTC.

This clonotype was recorded many times. The chain links TRBV3-1 to TRBJ1-5; 7 nucleotides align to TRBD1. CDR3 length: 14 residues. Per germline, CDR1 LGHDT and CDR2 YNNKEL (reference sequence). Trimming at V came to 4 bases and at J to 2 bases, leaving 2 bases not matched to a gene. CDR3 DNA sequence: TGTGCCAGCAGCCCCGACAGGGGCAATCAGCCCCAGCATTTT. Translating gives CASSPDRGNQPQHF.